In its sample, the clone carrying this T cell receptor beta chain was seen many times. Its antigen is still unknown. Germline V gene sequence: CDR1 MDHEN, CDR2 SYDVKM. This CDR3 region has 15 residues. V dropped 6 bases and J dropped 2 bases, with 15 bases sitting between them. The data originate from a study of molecular identifiers for immune sequencing clone quantification. Regarding the study as a whole: Spiked Jurkat TCR RNA equivalent to one cell reportedly surfaced among some 1 million naive cells.

Each CDR3 protein gets one entry after TCRdb re-called the PCR reads with MiXCR. The sample carries about 35,000 distinct CDR3 sequences, approximately 17% recorded once. The receptor comes from a human donor in good health. Some libraries in this study had Jurkat cell RNA spiked in. V gene TRBV28 combines with J gene TRBJ2-3, with D perhaps matching TRBD2 (5 bases). The material sequenced was naive CD8+ T cells from blood, with Jurkat cell RNA spiked in. Subset noted: FACS-sorted CD8+CD4-CCR7+CD45RA+ naive T cells. CDR3 DNA: TGTGCCAGCAGGGCCGGGATTATAGCCACAGATACGCAGTATTTT. Translating gives CASRAGIIATDTQYF.